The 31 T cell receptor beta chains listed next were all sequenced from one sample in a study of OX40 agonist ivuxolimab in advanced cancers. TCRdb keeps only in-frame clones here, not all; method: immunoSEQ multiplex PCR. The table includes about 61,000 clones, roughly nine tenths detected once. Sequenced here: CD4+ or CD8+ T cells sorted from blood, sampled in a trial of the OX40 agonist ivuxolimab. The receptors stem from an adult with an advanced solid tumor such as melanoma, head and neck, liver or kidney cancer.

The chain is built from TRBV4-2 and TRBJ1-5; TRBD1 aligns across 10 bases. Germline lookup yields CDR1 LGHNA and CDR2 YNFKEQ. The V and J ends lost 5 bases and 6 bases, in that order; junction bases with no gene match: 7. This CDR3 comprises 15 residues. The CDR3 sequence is CASSAGQGPRQPQHF. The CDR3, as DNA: TGTGCCAGCAGCGCGGGACAGGGGCCTCGTCAGCCCCAGCATTTT.

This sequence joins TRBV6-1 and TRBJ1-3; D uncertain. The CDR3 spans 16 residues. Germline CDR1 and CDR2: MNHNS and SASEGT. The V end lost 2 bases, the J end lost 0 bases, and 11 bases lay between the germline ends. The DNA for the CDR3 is TGTGCCAGCAGTGAAAGAGGTCGGAACTCTGGAAACACCATATATTTT. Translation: CASSERGRNSGNTIYF.

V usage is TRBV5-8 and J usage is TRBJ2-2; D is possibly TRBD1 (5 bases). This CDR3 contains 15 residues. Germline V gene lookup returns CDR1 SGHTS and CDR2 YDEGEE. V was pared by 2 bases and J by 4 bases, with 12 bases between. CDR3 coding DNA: TGTGCCAGCAGCTTACCCCAGGGCTCCACCGGGGAGCTGTTTTTT. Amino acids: CASSLPQGSTGELFF.

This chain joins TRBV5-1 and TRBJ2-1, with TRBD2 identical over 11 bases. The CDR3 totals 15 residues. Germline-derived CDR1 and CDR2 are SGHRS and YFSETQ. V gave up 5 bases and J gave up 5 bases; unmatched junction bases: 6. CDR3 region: CASRLLAGGHNEQFF. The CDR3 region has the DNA TGCGCCAGCAGGTTGCTAGCGGGGGGCCACAATGAGCAGTTCTTC.

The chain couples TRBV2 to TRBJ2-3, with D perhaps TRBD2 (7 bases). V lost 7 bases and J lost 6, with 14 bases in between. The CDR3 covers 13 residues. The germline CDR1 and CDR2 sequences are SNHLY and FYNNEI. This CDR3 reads CASIFGGPDTQYF. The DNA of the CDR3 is TGTGCCAGCATTTTCGGGGGGCCCGATACGCAGTATTTT.

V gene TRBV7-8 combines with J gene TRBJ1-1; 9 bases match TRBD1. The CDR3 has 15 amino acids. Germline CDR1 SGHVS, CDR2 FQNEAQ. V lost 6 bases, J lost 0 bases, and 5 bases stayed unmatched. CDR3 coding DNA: TGTGCCAGCAGTCTACAGGGGGCCATGAACACTGAAGCTTTCTTT. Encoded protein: CASSLQGAMNTEAFF.

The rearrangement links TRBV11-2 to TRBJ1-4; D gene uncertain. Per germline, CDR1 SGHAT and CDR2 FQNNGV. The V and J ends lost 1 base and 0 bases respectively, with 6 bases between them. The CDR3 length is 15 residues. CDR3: CASSLGTATNEKLFF. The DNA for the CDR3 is TGTGCCAGCAGCTTAGGGACTGCAACTAATGAAAAACTGTTTTTT.

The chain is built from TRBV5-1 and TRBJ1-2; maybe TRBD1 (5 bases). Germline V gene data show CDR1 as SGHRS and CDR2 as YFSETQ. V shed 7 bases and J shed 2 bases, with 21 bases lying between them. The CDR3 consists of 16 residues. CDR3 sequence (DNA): TGCGCCAGCCGCCTCACCCCAGGGCCTACAAACTATGGCTACACCTTC. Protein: CASRLTPGPTNYGYTF.

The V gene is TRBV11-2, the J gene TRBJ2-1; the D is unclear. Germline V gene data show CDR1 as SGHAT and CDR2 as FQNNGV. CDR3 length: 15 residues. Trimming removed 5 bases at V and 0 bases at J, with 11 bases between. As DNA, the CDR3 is TGTGCCAGCAGCCGGCTGGGCTTCTCCTACAATGAGCAGTTCTTC. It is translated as CASSRLGFSYNEQFF.

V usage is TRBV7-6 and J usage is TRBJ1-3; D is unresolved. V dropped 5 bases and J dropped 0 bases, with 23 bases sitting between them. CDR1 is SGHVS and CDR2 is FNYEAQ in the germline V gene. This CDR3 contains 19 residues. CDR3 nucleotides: TGTGCCAGCAGCGTTTTGGTCAGCGGACGAATGAGCTCTGGAAACACCATATATTTT. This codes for CASSVLVSGRMSSGNTIYF.

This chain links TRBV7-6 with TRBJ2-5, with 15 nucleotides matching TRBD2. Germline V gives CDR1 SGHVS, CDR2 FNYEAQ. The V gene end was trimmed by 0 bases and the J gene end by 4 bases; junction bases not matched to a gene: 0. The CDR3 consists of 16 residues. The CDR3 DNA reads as TGTGCCAGCAGCTTAGCGGGACTAGCGGGGGGAGAGACCCAGTACTTC. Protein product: CASSLAGLAGGETQYF.

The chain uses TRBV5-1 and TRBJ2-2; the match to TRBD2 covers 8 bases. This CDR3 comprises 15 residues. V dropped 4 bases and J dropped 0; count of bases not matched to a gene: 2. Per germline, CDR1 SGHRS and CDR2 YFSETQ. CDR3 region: CASSPGGANTGELFF. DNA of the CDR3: TGCGCCAGCAGCCCCGGGGGGGCGAACACCGGGGAGCTGTTTTTT.

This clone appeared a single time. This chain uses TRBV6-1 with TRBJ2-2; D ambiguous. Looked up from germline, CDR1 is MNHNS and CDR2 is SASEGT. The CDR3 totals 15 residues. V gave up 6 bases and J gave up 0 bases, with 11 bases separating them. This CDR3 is CASRPQEANTGELFF. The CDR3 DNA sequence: TGTGCCAGCAGGCCCCAGGAAGCGAACACCGGGGAGCTGTTTTTT.

The CDR3 sequence: CASSRGTLSTDTQYF. In DNA form, the CDR3 reads TGTGCCAGCAGCCGCGGGACGCTCAGCACAGATACGCAGTATTTT. The chain uses TRBV11-2 and TRBJ2-3; a possible D gene is TRBD2 (6 bases). Trimming stripped 5 bases from V and 0 bases from J, with 12 bases between. Germline values: CDR1 SGHAT, CDR2 FQNNGV. CDR3 length equals 15 residues.

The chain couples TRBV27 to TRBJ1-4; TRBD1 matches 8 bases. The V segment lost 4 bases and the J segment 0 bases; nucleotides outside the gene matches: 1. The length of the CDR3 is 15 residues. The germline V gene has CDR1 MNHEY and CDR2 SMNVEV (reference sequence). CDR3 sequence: CASSSQGATNEKLFF. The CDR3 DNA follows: TGTGCCAGCAGTTCACAGGGGGCAACTAATGAAAAACTGTTTTTT.

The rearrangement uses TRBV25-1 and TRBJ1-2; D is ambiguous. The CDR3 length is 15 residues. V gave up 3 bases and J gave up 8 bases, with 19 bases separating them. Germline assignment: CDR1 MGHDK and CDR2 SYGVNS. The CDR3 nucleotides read TGTGCCAGCAGTGAGTTTGGACCTACTTTTCGAGGCTACACCTTC. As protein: CASSEFGPTFRGYTF.

CDR3 in amino acids: CASSSGGFYEKLFF. CDR3 DNA sequence: TGCGCCAGCAGCTCCGGGGGGTTTTATGAAAAACTGTTTTTT. V is TRBV5-1 and J is TRBJ1-4; weak D call: TRBD1 (5 bases). The CDR3 is 14 residues long. V lost 3 bases to trimming and J lost 6 bases, with 12 bases between them. Germline loops: CDR1 SGHRS, CDR2 YFSETQ. The full variable domain, its missing parts supplied by reference TRBV5-1 and TRBJ1-4, is KAGVTQTPRYLIKTRGQQVTLSCSPISGHRSVSWYQQTPGQGLQFLFEYFSETQRNKGNFPGRFSGRQFSNSRSEMNVSTLELGDSALYLCASSSGGFYEKLFFGSGTQLSVL.

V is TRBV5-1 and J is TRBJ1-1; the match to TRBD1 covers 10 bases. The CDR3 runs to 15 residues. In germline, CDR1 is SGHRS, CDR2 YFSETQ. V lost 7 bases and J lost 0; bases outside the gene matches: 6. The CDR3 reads CASAKGQGLNTEAFF. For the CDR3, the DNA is TGCGCCAGCGCTAAGGGACAGGGGTTGAACACTGAAGCTTTCTTT. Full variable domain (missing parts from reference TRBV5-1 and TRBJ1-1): KAGVTQTPRYLIKTRGQQVTLSCSPISGHRSVSWYQQTPGQGLQFLFEYFSETQRNKGNFPGRFSGRQFSNSRSEMNVSTLELGDSALYLCASAKGQGLNTEAFFGQGTRLTVV.

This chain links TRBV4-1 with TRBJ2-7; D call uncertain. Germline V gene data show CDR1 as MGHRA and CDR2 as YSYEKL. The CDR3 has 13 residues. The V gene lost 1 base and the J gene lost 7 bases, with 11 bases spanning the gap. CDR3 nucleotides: TGCGCCAGCAGCCAAGTTGTACCGACGGAGCAGTACTTC. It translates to CASSQVVPTEQYF.

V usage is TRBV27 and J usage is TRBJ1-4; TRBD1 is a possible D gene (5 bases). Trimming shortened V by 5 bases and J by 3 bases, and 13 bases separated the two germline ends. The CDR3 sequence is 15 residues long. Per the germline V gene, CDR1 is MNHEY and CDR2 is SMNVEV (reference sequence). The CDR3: CASSTLGGANEKLFF. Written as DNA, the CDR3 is TGTGCCAGCAGTACCCTCGGGGGTGCTAATGAAAAACTGTTTTTT.

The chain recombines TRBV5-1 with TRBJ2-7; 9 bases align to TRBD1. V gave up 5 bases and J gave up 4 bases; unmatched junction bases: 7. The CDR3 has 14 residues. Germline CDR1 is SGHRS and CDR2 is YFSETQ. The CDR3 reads CASSWGTGQYEQYF. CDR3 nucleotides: TGCGCCAGCAGTTGGGGGACAGGGCAGTACGAGCAGTACTTC.

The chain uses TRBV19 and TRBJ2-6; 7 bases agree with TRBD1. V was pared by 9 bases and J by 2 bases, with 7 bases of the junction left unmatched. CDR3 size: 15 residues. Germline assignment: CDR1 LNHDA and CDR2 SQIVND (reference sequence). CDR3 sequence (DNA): TGTGCCAGCGGGCAGGGGGTGCCTGGGGCCAACGTCCTGACTTTC. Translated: CASGQGVPGANVLTF.

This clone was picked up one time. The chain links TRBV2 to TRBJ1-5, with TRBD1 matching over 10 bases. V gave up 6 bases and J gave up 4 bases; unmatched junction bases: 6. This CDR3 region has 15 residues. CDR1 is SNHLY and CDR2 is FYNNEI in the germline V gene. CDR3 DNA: TGTGCCAGCAGCCGCCGACAGGGGGCGAATCAGCCCCAGCATTTT. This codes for CASSRRQGANQPQHF. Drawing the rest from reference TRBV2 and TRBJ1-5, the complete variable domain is EPEVTQTPSHQVTQMGQEVILRCVPISNHLYFYWYRQILGQKVEFLVSFYNNEISEKSEIFDDQFSVERPDGSNFTLKIRSTKLEDSAMYFCASSRRQGANQPQHFGDGTRLSIL.

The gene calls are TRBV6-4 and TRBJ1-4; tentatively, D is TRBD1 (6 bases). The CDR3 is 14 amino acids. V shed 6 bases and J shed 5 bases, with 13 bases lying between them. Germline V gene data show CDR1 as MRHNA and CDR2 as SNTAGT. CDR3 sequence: CASRPQGSNEKLFF. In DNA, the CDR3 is TGTGCCAGCAGACCACAGGGATCCAATGAAAAACTGTTTTTT.

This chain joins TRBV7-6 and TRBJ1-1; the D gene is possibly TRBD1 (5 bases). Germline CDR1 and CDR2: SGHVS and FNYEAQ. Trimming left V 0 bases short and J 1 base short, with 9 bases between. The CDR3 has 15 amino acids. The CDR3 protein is CASSLAGQGNTEAFF. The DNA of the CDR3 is TGTGCCAGCAGCTTAGCGGGGCAGGGGAACACTGAAGCTTTCTTT.

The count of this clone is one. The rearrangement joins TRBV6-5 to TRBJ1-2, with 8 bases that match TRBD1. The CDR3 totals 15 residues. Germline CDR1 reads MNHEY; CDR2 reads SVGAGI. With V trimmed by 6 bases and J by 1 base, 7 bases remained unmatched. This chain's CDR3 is CASRDRDSYNYGYTF. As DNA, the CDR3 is TGTGCCAGCAGGGACAGGGATTCATATAACTATGGCTACACCTTC.

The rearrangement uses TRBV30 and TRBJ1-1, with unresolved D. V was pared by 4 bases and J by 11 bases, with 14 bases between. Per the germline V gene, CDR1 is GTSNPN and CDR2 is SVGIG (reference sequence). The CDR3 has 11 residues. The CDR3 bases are TGTGCCTGGACCGACCCCCTTGCCGCTTTCTTT. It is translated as CAWTDPLAAFF.

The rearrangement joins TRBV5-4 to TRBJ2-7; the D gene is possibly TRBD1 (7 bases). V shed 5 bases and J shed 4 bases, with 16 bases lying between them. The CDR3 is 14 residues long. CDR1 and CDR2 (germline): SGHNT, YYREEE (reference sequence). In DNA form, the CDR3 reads TGTGCCAGCAGTAAAATTCAGGGGGGTTACGAGCAGTACTTC. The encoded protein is CASSKIQGGYEQYF.

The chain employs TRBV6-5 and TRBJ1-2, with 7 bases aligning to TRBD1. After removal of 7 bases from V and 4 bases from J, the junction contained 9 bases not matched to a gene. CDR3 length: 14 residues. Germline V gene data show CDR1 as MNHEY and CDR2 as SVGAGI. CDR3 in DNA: TGTGCCAGCACCCAAGGGGGACAGACCTATGGCTACACCTTC. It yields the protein CASTQGGQTYGYTF.

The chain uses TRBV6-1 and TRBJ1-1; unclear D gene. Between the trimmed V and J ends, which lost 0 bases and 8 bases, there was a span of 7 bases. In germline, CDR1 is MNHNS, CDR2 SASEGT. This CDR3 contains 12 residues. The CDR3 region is CASSEAMWEAFF. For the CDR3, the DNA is TGTGCCAGCAGTGAAGCGATGTGGGAAGCTTTCTTT.

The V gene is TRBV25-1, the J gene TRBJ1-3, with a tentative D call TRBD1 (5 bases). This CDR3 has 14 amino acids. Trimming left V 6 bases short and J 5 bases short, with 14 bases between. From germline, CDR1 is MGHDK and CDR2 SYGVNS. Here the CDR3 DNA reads TGTGCCAGCAGCGGGGACGGACGCCGAAACACCATATATTTT. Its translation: CASSGDGRRNTIYF.